Listed below are T cell receptor beta chains from one sample, sequenced in a study of shared clonotypes between healthy human individuals. This table comes from immunoSEQ multiplex PCR, and its TCRdb copy is limited to in-frame clones, with some not included. The sample includes about 2 million clones, approximately 94% of them seen just once. Material for sequencing was naive CD8+ T cells sorted from blood. The receptors derive from a man aged 18-30 years in good health. The CDR3 runs from the conserved cysteine through the conserved F or W. The order of the fields is CDR3 protein, CDR3 DNA, V gene, J gene, D gene, clone size. D genes are given only for firm matches. Clone size is not always given. Where it is, it says once, few, many or a class for expanded clones.

CASSQDPPRDYGYTF	TGCGCCAGCAGCCAAGACCCCCCTCGGGACTATGGCTACACCTTC	TRBV4-3	TRBJ1-2	.	.
CASSLALAADTQYF	TGTGCCAGCAGCTTAGCGCTTGCCGCAGATACGCAGTATTTT	TRBV7-9	TRBJ2-3	.	.
CASSTDQGGPGELFF	TGTGCCAGCAGCACTGACCAAGGGGGGCCCGGGGAGCTGTTTTTT	TRBV7-9	TRBJ2-2	.	.
CASSLGLAVYNEQFF	TGCGCCAGCAGCCTAGGGCTAGCGGTCTACAATGAGCAGTTCTTC	TRBV5-1	TRBJ2-1	TRBD2	once
CASSSLAGAGELFF	TGTGCCAGCAGCTCACTAGCGGGAGCCGGGGAGCTGTTTTTT	TRBV11-2	TRBJ2-2	TRBD2	.
CASTGGYTDTQYF	TGTGCCAGCACAGGGGGATACACAGATACGCAGTATTTT	TRBV28	TRBJ2-3	TRBD1	.
CASSLRGATGNTIYF	TGTGCCAGCAGCTTACGGGGCGCTACTGGAAACACCATATATTTT	TRBV13	TRBJ1-3	.	.
CASIPGSGGNTGELFF	TGTGCCAGCATCCCTGGCAGCGGGGGCAACACCGGGGAGCTGTTTTTT	TRBV7-9	TRBJ2-2	TRBD2	.
CASNVLGQGYDGYTF	TGTGCCAGCAACGTTCTCGGACAGGGATACGATGGCTACACCTTC	TRBV6-6	TRBJ1-2	TRBD1	.
CASTPLAGVITAYNEQFF	TGTGCCAGCACGCCGCTAGCGGGAGTTATTACTGCCTACAATGAGCAGTTCTTC	TRBV27	TRBJ2-1	TRBD2	.
CASSVGTGGSEAFF	TGTGCCAGCAGCGTAGGGACAGGGGGATCTGAAGCTTTCTTT	TRBV9	TRBJ1-1	TRBD1	.
CASSEEETQYF	TGTGCCAGCAGCGAAGAAGAGACCCAGTACTTC	TRBV13	TRBJ2-5	.	.
CASSDYGGGPSTDTQYF	TGTGCCAGCAGTGACTATGGCGGGGGGCCTAGCACAGATACGCAGTATTTT	TRBV6-4	TRBJ2-3	TRBD2	.
CASSFIAGDTQYF	TGTGCCAGCAGTTTCATTGCCGGGGATACGCAGTATTTT	TRBV27	TRBJ2-3	.	.
CASSLSRGANEQYF	TGTGCCAGCAGTTTAAGTCGGGGGGCCAACGAGCAGTACTTC	TRBV27	TRBJ2-7	.	.
CASIIRGGNEQYF	TGTGCCAGCATTATCAGAGGGGGGAACGAGCAGTACTTC	TRBV5-6	TRBJ2-7	.	.